This T cell receptor (beta chain) was found in a study of blood T cell repertoires in COVID-19. The overall study: Collection of acute and convalescent COVID-19 samples took place in the United States, Italy and Spain. In each case, the material was cDNA or gDNA derived from T cells, B-cell-depleted T cells, or PBMCs.

V shed 4 bases and J 6 bases; nucleotides not matched to a gene: 4. CDR1 and CDR2 (germline): GTSNPN, SVGIG (reference sequence). This CDR3 contains 12 residues. Source study methods: Estimated nucleated cell counts came from reference gene primer amplification. Data came from immunoSEQ multiplex PCR; TCRdb stores just in-frame clones and leaves some out. The DNA was the basis for D and trimming; V, J and clone size are from that table. The sample includes about 320,000 clones, roughly 88% of them seen just once. The receptor was isolated from a woman aged 50 to 60 with acute or convalescent COVID-19. Sequencing was carried out using peripheral blood. This chain joins TRBV30 and TRBJ2-3, with 7 nucleotides matching TRBD2. In nucleotides, the CDR3 is TGTGCCTGGAACATCGGGGGGGATACGCAGTATTTT. Translated, it gives CAWNIGGDTQYF.